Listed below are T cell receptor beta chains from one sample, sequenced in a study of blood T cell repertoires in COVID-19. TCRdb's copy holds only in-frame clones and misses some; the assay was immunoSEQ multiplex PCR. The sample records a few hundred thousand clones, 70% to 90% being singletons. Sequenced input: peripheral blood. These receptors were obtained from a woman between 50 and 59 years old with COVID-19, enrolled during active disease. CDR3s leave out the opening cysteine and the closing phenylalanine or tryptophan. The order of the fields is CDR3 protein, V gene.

ASSQTGGGLLSFGHEQY | TRBV3-1/TRBV3-2
ASSSRQYPYEQY | TRBV19
ASSSLGTSSNTGELF | TRBV7-6
ASSREGGTEAF | TRBV6-5
AANRGRATDTQY | TRBV10-3
ASSQDGGQPNTEAF | TRBV4-1
ASSLAGSGETQY | TRBV5-1
ATSDSRGYSNQPQH | TRBV24-1
ASSVHGTREDEQF | TRBV9
ASSLGQGALNQPQH | TRBV5-1
ASSPLPGNTEAF | TRBV18
ASSPQKGETQY | TRBV7-9
ATSDPTGNYGYT | TRBV24-1
ASSTGPADIQY | TRBV9
ASSWAPDTDTQY | TRBV18
ASAPGLAVGEQY | TRBV6-5
ASSVGGTSQETQY | TRBV9
ASNEGQRKNIQY | TRBV5-1
ASSQGWRVGNEQF | TRBV4-1
ASSWVLATKNIQY | TRBV7-2
ASSQVRKHGYT | TRBV3-1/TRBV3-2
ASSLRASPLSYT | TRBV11-1
ASAGGFADTQY | TRBV19
ASTGTPGGYGYT | TRBV5-4
ASSQGQGGKETQY | TRBV5-4
ASSLGRYPPQPQH | TRBV11-2
ASSGTSGRREQF | TRBV19
ASSQPKIAGNIRETQY | TRBV3-1/TRBV3-2
ASSYRTDSFNQPQH | TRBV7-8
ASSQTMSGRSPYEQY | TRBV14
ASSLQTRLAGSYNEQF | TRBV5-1
ASGGQGYEQY | TRBV2
ASRNRANSYEQY | TRBV19